The next 9 T cell receptor beta chains were all read from a single sample in a study of T cell responses to AZD1222 COVID-19 vaccine. Using immunoSEQ multiplex PCR, the repertoire was profiled, and TCRdb retains in-frame clones only, with some absent. The profile shows some 150,000 clones, 85% to 90% of them singletons. The sequencing used peripheral blood, collected 28 days after the second dose of the MenACWY control vaccine. Every receptor here comes from an adult who received the MenACWY meningococcal vaccine as a control.

The CDR3 sequence: CASSPSSYEQYF. CDR3 in DNA: TGTGCCAGCAGTCCAAGCTCCTACGAGCAGTACTTC. The rearrangement links TRBV7-2 to TRBJ2-7; D remains ambiguous. With 6 bases removed from V and 0 bases from J, the gap between germline ends came to 6 bases. The length of the CDR3 is 12 residues. Per the germline V gene, CDR1 is SGHTA and CDR2 is FQGNSA.

This rearrangement joins TRBV6-2 or TRBV6-3 to TRBJ2-7, with D perhaps matching TRBD2 (5 bases). Looked up from germline, CDR1 is MNHEY and CDR2 is SVGEGT. With 2 bases removed from V and 2 bases from J, the gap between germline ends came to 13 bases. CDR3 length: 15 amino acids. The CDR3 DNA sequence: TGTGCCAGCAGTTACGATGGCGGGCATCCCTACGAGCAGTACTTC. This translates into CASSYDGGHPYEQYF.

This chain links TRBV9 with TRBJ1-5, with a possible D match to TRBD1 (5 bases). The CDR3 extends over 14 amino acids. The germline V and J ends were trimmed by 2 bases and 5 bases, with 11 bases remaining between them. Germline CDR1 reads SGDLS; CDR2 reads YYNGEE. This chain's CDR3 is CASSVQGADQPQHF. The CDR3 coding sequence is TGTGCCAGCAGCGTCCAGGGAGCGGATCAGCCCCAGCATTTT.

The chain uses TRBV6-5 and TRBJ1-2, with D possibly matching TRBD1 (6 bases). The CDR3 runs to 12 residues. Germline V lookup: CDR1 MNHEY, CDR2 SVGAGI. V was cut by 6 bases and J by 7 bases, with 12 bases left in between. The CDR3 region is CASRPGGAGYTF. CDR3 DNA sequence: TGTGCCAGCAGGCCCGGGGGGGCTGGCTACACCTTC.

This chain uses TRBV7-3 with TRBJ2-1, with 8 nucleotides matching TRBD2. This CDR3 is 19 amino acids long. In germline, CDR1 is SGHTA, CDR2 FQGTGA. The V segment lost 0 bases and the J segment 3 bases; nucleotides outside the gene matches: 13. CDR3 nucleotide sequence: TGTGCCAGCAGCTTAACAAGGGGGGATGGACTAGCCTTCTACAATGAGCAGTTCTTC. This translates into CASSLTRGDGLAFYNEQFF.

V and J are TRBV5-1 and TRBJ2-2, with TRBD2 matching over 9 bases. The V gene's germline CDR1 is SGHRS and CDR2 YFSETQ. Trimming at V came to 4 bases and at J to 5 bases, leaving 6 bases not matched to a gene. The CDR3 runs to 15 residues. The CDR3 bases are TGCGCCAGCAGCGGGGGACTAGCACCGACCGGGGAGCTGTTTTTT. Protein sequence: CASSGGLAPTGELFF.

The rearrangement joins TRBV7-2 to TRBJ2-6, with D possibly matching TRBD2 (6 bases). Germline-derived CDR1 and CDR2 are SGHTA and FQGNSA. This CDR3 comprises 17 residues. V was trimmed by 5 bases and J by 2 bases, leaving 16 bases between them. The DNA of the CDR3 is TGTGCCAGCAGCCCCTGGGGGGTGAGTACTGGGGCCAACGTCCTGACTTTC. Protein: CASSPWGVSTGANVLTF.

This chain links TRBV9 with TRBJ2-5; 8 bases map to TRBD2. Looked up from germline, CDR1 is SGDLS and CDR2 is YYNGEE. The CDR3 is made up of 16 amino acids. V dropped 0 bases and J dropped 2; count of bases not matched to a gene: 6. The CDR3 sequence is CASSVGAGGIQETQYF. Written as DNA, the CDR3 is TGTGCCAGCAGCGTAGGGGCGGGGGGAATACAAGAGACCCAGTACTTC.

The chain combines TRBV30 with TRBJ1-1; weak D call: TRBD1 (5 bases). The CDR3 runs 15 residues. Germline V gene sequence: CDR1 GTSNPN, CDR2 SVGIG (reference sequence). V was shortened by 1 base and J by 5 bases, with 17 bases between the two germline ends. For the CDR3, the DNA is TGTGCCTGGAGTGCCGGTGGGGAAAAGGGGACTGAAGCTTTCTTT. Protein: CAWSAGGEKGTEAFF. The variable domain in full, completed from reference TRBV30 and TRBJ1-1, reads SQTIHQWPATLVQPVGSPLSLECTVEGTSNPNLYWYRQAAGRGLQLLFYSVGIGQISSEVPQNLSASRPQDRQFILSSKKLLLSDSGFYLCAWSAGGEKGTEAFFGQGTRLTVV.